The rows below give T cell receptor beta chains drawn from one sample of a study of blood T cells in healthy people across ages. TCRdb passed the 5' RACE reads through MiXCR, listing each CDR3 protein once. The table has about 1.1 million distinct CDR3 sequences, around two fifths seen once. The specimen was blood. The receptors originated from a man between 18 and 29 years old in good health. Each CDR3 is given with its conserved first and last residue. A D gene is named only where the DNA matches it firmly. Where a row states a size, it is once, few, many or the class of an expanded clone; other rows omit it.

CSALPQQGLEFF | TGCAGTGCGCTACCACAACAGGGTCTTGAGTTCTTC | - | TRBV20-1 | - | TRBJ2-1
CASSRRDEQFF | TGTGCCAGCAGTCGCCGGGATGAGCAGTTCTTC | many | TRBV6-6 | - | TRBJ2-1
CASSFGQGTGQPQHF | TGTGCCAGCAGTTTCGGACAGGGGACAGGTCAGCCCCAGCATTTT | many | TRBV12-3/TRBV12-4 | TRBD1 | TRBJ1-5
CATSSNQKAETQYF | TGTGCCACCAGCTCGAACCAGAAGGCAGAGACCCAGTACTTC | - | TRBV7-9 | - | TRBJ2-5
CSARPRGSNQPQHF | TGCAGTGCTCGCCCCAGGGGGAGCAATCAGCCCCAGCATTTT | - | TRBV20-1 | TRBD1 | TRBJ1-5
CASSDPSGGSYNEQFF | TGTGCCAGCAGTGACCCTAGCGGGGGGTCCTACAATGAGCAGTTCTTC | - | TRBV2 | TRBD2 | TRBJ2-1
CASSVAGTLSYNEQFF | TGTGCCAGCAGCGTGGCCGGGACACTCTCCTACAATGAGCAGTTCTTC | - | TRBV9 | - | TRBJ2-1
CASSLAPGRYGYTF | TGTGCCAGCAGCTTAGCGCCAGGGCGTTATGGCTACACCTTC | - | TRBV7-2 | - | TRBJ1-2
CASSVGALDTQYF | TGTGCCAGCAGCGTGGGGGCTTTGGATACGCAGTATTTT | - | TRBV7-8 | - | TRBJ2-3
CASSIQGSVYGYTF | TGTGCCAGCAGTATCCAGGGATCCGTCTATGGCTACACCTTC | - | TRBV12-3/TRBV12-4 | - | TRBJ1-2
CASSTQGRQGYTF | TGTGCCAGCAGTACTCAAGGTCGGCAGGGCTACACCTTC | - | TRBV6-5 | - | TRBJ1-2
CASSFGDSTGGGYTF | TGTGCCAGCAGCTTCGGGGACAGCACGGGGGGCGGCTACACCTTC | - | TRBV9 | TRBD1 | TRBJ1-2
CANQGVYGYTF | TGTGCCAACCAGGGGGTGTATGGCTACACCTTC | few | TRBV2 | TRBD1 | TRBJ1-2
CASSSGAGLNSPLHF | TGTGCCAGCAGTTCTGGGGCAGGGTTGAATTCACCCCTCCACTTT | few | TRBV12-3/TRBV12-4 | - | TRBJ1-6
CGVEVLNTEAFF | TGCGGGGTGGAGGTTTTGAACACTGAAGCTTTCTTT | few | TRBV29-1 | - | TRBJ1-1
CASSRDRVGEQFF | TGTGCCAGCAGCCGAGACAGGGTTGGGGAGCAGTTCTTC | few | TRBV12-3/TRBV12-4 | TRBD1 | TRBJ2-1
CSVPRRPRGADTQYF | TGCAGCGTCCCGCGAAGGCCCCGCGGGGCAGATACGCAGTATTTT | - | TRBV29-1 | - | TRBJ2-3
CASSPKTGRNLHF | TGTGCCAGCAGTCCGAAGACAGGGAGGAACCTCCACTTT | - | TRBV12-3/TRBV12-4 | TRBD1 | TRBJ1-6
CASSLRGAGAINEQFF | TGTGCCAGCAGCCTTCGGGGAGCGGGGGCGATCAATGAGCAGTTCTTC | few | TRBV9 | TRBD2 | TRBJ2-1
CASASGGGNEQYF | TGCGCCAGCGCTAGCGGGGGGGGAAATGAGCAGTACTTC | - | TRBV4-3 | TRBD2 | TRBJ2-7
CAGSYSLRPQHF | TGTGCCGGCAGTTACTCATTGCGGCCCCAGCATTTT | - | TRBV6-2/TRBV6-3 | - | TRBJ1-5
CASSRSTGATDTQYF | TGCGCCAGCAGCAGATCGACAGGGGCGACAGATACGCAGTATTTT | - | TRBV5-1 | TRBD1 | TRBJ2-3
CASSPTLVGSADTQYF | TGTGCCAGCAGTCCCACCCTGGTAGGGTCGGCAGATACGCAGTATTTT | once | TRBV12-3/TRBV12-4 | - | TRBJ2-3
CSARDANYGYTF | TGCAGTGCTAGAGATGCTAACTATGGCTACACCTTC | many | TRBV20-1 | - | TRBJ1-2
CASSQHSNSYEQYF | TGCGCCAGCAGCCAACACAGTAACTCCTACGAGCAGTACTTC | - | TRBV4-1 | - | TRBJ2-7
CASSSLLGGTSPYNEQFF | TGTGCCAGCAGCTCCCTCTTGGGGGGGACCAGCCCCTACAATGAGCAGTTCTTC | once | TRBV7-7 | TRBD2 | TRBJ2-1
CASSLGGTGIHEQFF | TGTGCCAGCAGCTTAGGTGGGACAGGGATCCATGAGCAGTTCTTC | - | TRBV7-2 | TRBD1 | TRBJ2-1
CAGSLRRDVNTEAFF | TGTGCCGGCAGCTTAAGGAGGGATGTGAACACTGAAGCTTTCTTT | - | TRBV7-3 | - | TRBJ1-1
CASSEGGGGAYYNEQFF | TGTGCCAGCAGTGAAGGAGGCGGGGGGGCCTACTACAATGAGCAGTTCTTC | - | TRBV2 | TRBD2 | TRBJ2-1
CASSHGSNTEAFF | TGTGCCAGCAGCCATGGGAGTAACACTGAAGCTTTCTTT | - | TRBV3-1 | - | TRBJ1-1
CSVEDRRDTQYF | TGCAGCGTTGAAGATCGAAGGGATACGCAGTATTTT | - | TRBV29-1 | - | TRBJ2-3
CSVQKETEVWDEQYF | TGCAGCGTCCAGAAGGAGACAGAGGTGTGGGACGAGCAGTACTTC | - | TRBV29-1 | - | TRBJ2-7
CAISESSRGGPHSNQPQHF | TGTGCCATCAGTGAGTCTTCTCGGGGAGGGCCACATAGCAATCAGCCCCAGCATTTT | few | TRBV10-3 | - | TRBJ1-5
CASSLRVAEKVNEQFF | TGTGCCAGCAGTTTACGGGTGGCGGAAAAAGTCAATGAGCAGTTCTTC | once | TRBV27 | - | TRBJ2-1
CASRFDREDGYTF | TGCGCCAGCAGATTCGACAGGGAGGATGGCTACACCTTC | few | TRBV5-1 | TRBD1 | TRBJ1-2
CASSQVGTGRRNTEAFF | TGCGCCAGCAGCCAAGTGGGGACAGGGAGGCGGAACACTGAAGCTTTCTTT | once | TRBV4-1 | TRBD1 | TRBJ1-1
CASSLASSGGAYEQYF | TGTGCCAGCAGCTTAGCCTCTAGCGGGGGGGCCTACGAGCAGTACTTC | - | TRBV11-2 | TRBD2 | TRBJ2-7
CASSLAVPKETQYF | TGCGCCAGCAGCTTGGCCGTCCCAAAAGAGACCCAGTACTTC | - | TRBV5-1 | - | TRBJ2-5
CSVEVGTGNVGIQYF | TGCAGCGTTGAAGTCGGGACAGGGAATGTAGGCATTCAGTACTTC | many | TRBV29-1 | TRBD1 | TRBJ2-4
CVSTPWAGNQPQHF | TGTGTCAGTACTCCCTGGGCAGGCAATCAGCCCCAGCATTTT | - | TRBV19 | - | TRBJ1-5
CSASTGSVQYF | TGCAGTGCTAGTACAGGGAGTGTGCAGTACTTC | - | TRBV20-1 | - | TRBJ2-7
CASSQEVDGFSNYGYTF | TGCGCCAGCAGCCAAGAAGTGGATGGGTTCTCTAACTATGGCTACACCTTC | - | TRBV4-3 | - | TRBJ1-2
CATSALNNEQFF | TGTGCCACCAGTGCGTTAAACAATGAGCAGTTCTTC | - | TRBV24-1 | - | TRBJ2-1
CASSLLCGPNEKLFF | TGTGCCAGCAGCTTGCTCTGCGGCCCTAATGAAAAACTGTTTTTT | - | TRBV14 | - | TRBJ1-4
CASSQVHRENTEAFF | TGCGCCAGCAGCCAAGTCCACAGGGAGAACACTGAAGCTTTCTTT | few | TRBV4-3 | - | TRBJ1-1